The 29 T cell receptor beta chains listed next were all sequenced from one sample in a study of blood T cell repertoires in COVID-19 (dated by TCRdb to about 2020). The library was prepared using the immunoSEQ multiplex PCR assay. Entries here come from immuneACCESS through TCRdb and include only in-frame sequences with V and J called. Some clones fail to appear in such tables; in the studies checked, an unresolved V gene covers under half of the shortfall, and the cause of the remainder is unknown. This sample has approximately 130,000 clones in its table, and roughly four fifths of those were observed once. The biggest ten clones account for about a sixth of the sample. Sequenced: PBMCs or T cells enriched from blood (not recorded which). Source of these receptors: a young man who had recovered from COVID-19.

J is TRBJ2-1 and V is TRBV5-1, with 8 bases fitting TRBD2. Germline CDR1 SGHRS, CDR2 YFSETQ. V shed 5 bases, J shed 4 bases, and the junction held 8 bases outside the gene matches. The length of the CDR3 is 15 residues. CDR3 DNA sequence: TGCGCCAGCAGTTTCGGGGTAGCGGGGTACAATGAGCAGTTCTTC. Amino acids: CASSFGVAGYNEQFF.

The rearrangement links TRBV3-1 (or the pseudogene TRBV3-2) to TRBJ2-3; possibly TRBD2 for D (5 bases). Germline CDR1 is LGHDT and CDR2 is YNNKEL (reference sequence). This CDR3 spans 12 amino acids. Between the trimmed V and J ends, which lost 2 bases and 8 bases, there was a span of 8 bases. CDR3 sequence (DNA): TGTGCCAGCAGCCAACACCGGGGTACGCAGTATTTT. It yields the protein CASSQHRGTQYF.

This clone was picked up one time. The chain combines TRBV5-6 with TRBJ2-7; TRBD1 agrees at 8 bases. The germline gives CDR1 SGHDT, CDR2 YYEEEE. Trimming took 4 bases from V and 6 from J; bases not matched to a gene: 12. This CDR3 has 15 amino acids. The CDR3 bases are TGTGCCAGCAGCCGGACAGGGTTAAGCGGGTTCGAGCAGTACTTC. As protein: CASSRTGLSGFEQYF.

The chain joins TRBV2 to TRBJ1-2, with 12 bases aligning to TRBD1. Per germline, CDR1 SNHLY and CDR2 FYNNEI. Trimming took 2 bases from V and 4 from J; bases not matched to a gene: 2. The CDR3 loop spans 15 amino acids. The CDR3 DNA sequence: TGTGCCAGCAGTGAAACGGGACAGGGGGCCTATGGCTACACCTTC. Protein: CASSETGQGAYGYTF.

This chain links TRBV5-1 with TRBJ2-5; 8 nucleotides align to TRBD2. The germline V gene has CDR1 SGHRS and CDR2 YFSETQ. V shed 3 bases and J 1 base; nucleotides not matched to a gene: 8. The CDR3 has 16 amino acids. In nucleotides, the CDR3 is TGCGCCAGCAGCTCGACTAGCGCGGGAGCCCAAGAGACCCAGTACTTC. Translating it yields CASSSTSAGAQETQYF.

This chain uses TRBV19 with TRBJ2-2, with 15 bases aligning to TRBD2. V lost 4 bases, J lost 4 bases, and 10 bases stayed unmatched. Germline assignment: CDR1 LNHDA and CDR2 SQIVND (reference sequence). The CDR3 sequence is 19 residues long. The CDR3, as DNA: TGTGCCAGTAGTAACGGACTAGCGGGGGGGCAGGTCGGCACCGGGGAGCTGTTTTTT. Protein: CASSNGLAGGQVGTGELFF.

This sequence joins TRBV29-1 and TRBJ1-1, with a weak D call TRBD1 (6 bases). CDR1 is SQVTM, CDR2 ANQGSEA, per germline. The CDR3 is made up of 16 amino acids. V dropped 3 bases and J dropped 1 base, with 18 bases sitting between them. CDR3 amino acids: CSVEGLSGAKNTEAFF. CDR3 in DNA: TGCAGCGTTGAGGGGCTTTCAGGGGCGAAGAACACTGAAGCTTTCTTT.

This clone was picked up a small number of times. V is TRBV5-1 and J is TRBJ1-5; D is unclear. Germline V gene data show CDR1 as SGHRS and CDR2 as YFSETQ. V was trimmed by 2 bases and J by 4 bases, leaving 13 bases between them. CDR3 length: 15 residues. The CDR3 sequence is CASSFDWGGNQPQHF. CDR3 in DNA: TGCGCCAGCAGCTTCGATTGGGGAGGAAATCAGCCCCAGCATTTT.

This sequence joins TRBV3-1 (or the pseudogene TRBV3-2) and TRBJ2-2, with TRBD1 as a possible D gene (7 bases). The CDR3 is made up of 15 amino acids. Germline CDR1 is LGHDT and CDR2 is YNNKEL (reference sequence). Deletions cut 4 bases from V and 1 base from J, with 10 bases between. The CDR3 DNA follows: TGTGCCAGCAGCCCGCGGGACAGGAACACCGGGGAGCTGTTTTTT. Protein: CASSPRDRNTGELFF.

The chain is built from TRBV4-1 and TRBJ2-4, with 7 bases aligning to TRBD2. CDR3 length: 17 residues. The germline gives CDR1 MGHRA, CDR2 YSYEKL. The V segment lost 2 bases and the J segment 1 base; nucleotides outside the gene matches: 8. For the CDR3, the DNA is TGCGCCAGCAGCCAACCGACAGCGGGGATGGCCAAAAACATTCAGTACTTC. Protein product: CASSQPTAGMAKNIQYF.

The V and J genes are TRBV5-6 and TRBJ1-2, with D unclear. The CDR3 spans 13 residues. The germline V and J ends were trimmed by 2 bases and 5 bases, with 10 bases remaining between them. Looked up from germline, CDR1 is SGHDT and CDR2 is YYEEEE. CDR3: CASSLVTEYGYTF. The CDR3, as DNA: TGTGCCAGCAGCTTAGTCACGGAGTATGGCTACACCTTC.

J is TRBJ1-2 and V is TRBV5-6, with 7 bases fitting TRBD1. The germline gives CDR1 SGHDT, CDR2 YYEEEE. This CDR3 has 15 residues. The V segment lost 4 bases and the J segment 6 bases; nucleotides outside the gene matches: 12. The DNA of the CDR3 is TGTGCCAGCAGCCCCGGCGGGCAGGGGGTAAATGGCTACACCTTC. Its translation is CASSPGGQGVNGYTF.

This clone has just one count. The chain has TRBV6-5 and TRBJ1-6, with D possibly being TRBD1 (6 bases). The CDR3 is 15 residues long. Germline-derived CDR1 and CDR2 are MNHEY and SVGAGI. V was trimmed by 6 bases and J by 8 bases, leaving 17 bases between them. CDR3 in amino acids: CASSTAGTPDSPLHF. The CDR3 DNA sequence: TGTGCCAGCAGCACAGCGGGGACACCAGATTCACCCCTCCACTTT.

The V call is TRBV5-1, the J call TRBJ2-5, with TRBD2 identical over 8 bases. Germline V gene lookup returns CDR1 SGHRS and CDR2 YFSETQ. This CDR3 comprises 14 residues. Trimming took 4 bases from V and 2 from J; bases not matched to a gene: 4. CDR3 DNA: TGCGCCAGCAGCGCAGCGGGGGCACAAGAGACCCAGTACTTC. Its protein is CASSAAGAQETQYF.

This clone occurred a few times. This chain joins TRBV5-6 and TRBJ2-6; D is unclear. The CDR3 sequence is 15 residues long. The germline V gene has CDR1 SGHDT and CDR2 YYEEEE. V was trimmed by 2 bases and J by 0 bases, leaving 6 bases between them. The CDR3 nucleotides read TGTGCCAGCAGCTTCCGGGTCTCTGGGGCCAACGTCCTGACTTTC. This gives the protein CASSFRVSGANVLTF. The full variable domain, rest sourced from reference TRBV5-6 and TRBJ2-6, is DAGVTQSPTHLIKTRGQQVTLRCSPKSGHDTVSWYQQALGQGPQFIFQYYEEEERQRGNFPDRFSGHQFPNYSSELNVNALLLGDSALYLCASSFRVSGANVLTFGAGSRLTVL.

The V and J genes are TRBV12-3 or TRBV12-4 and TRBJ2-7; TRBD1 matches at 8 bases. This CDR3 region has 13 residues. V gave up 8 bases and J gave up 2 bases; unmatched junction bases: 5. CDR3 DNA: TGTGCCAGCCGAGAGGACAGGGCCTACGAGCAGTACTTC. This translates into CASREDRAYEQYF.

The rearrangement links TRBV19 to TRBJ2-2; 7 nucleotides match TRBD1. The length of the CDR3 is 16 residues. Germline CDR1 and CDR2: LNHDA and SQIVND (reference sequence). Trimming took 7 bases from V and 1 from J; bases not matched to a gene: 9. Here the CDR3 reads CASNQDRLENTGELFF. CDR3 sequence (DNA): TGTGCCAGTAATCAGGACAGGCTCGAGAACACCGGGGAGCTGTTTTTT. Full variable domain (missing parts from reference TRBV19 and TRBJ2-2): DGGITQSPKYLFRKEGQNVTLSCEQNLNHDAMYWYRQDPGQGLRLIYYSQIVNDFQKGDIAEGYSVSREKKESFPLTVTSAQKNPTAFYLCASNQDRLENTGELFFGEGSRLTVL.

J is TRBJ2-2 and V is TRBV7-9; 12 nucleotides match TRBD2. The CDR3 sequence is 15 residues long. Germline-derived CDR1 and CDR2 are SEHNR and FQNEAQ (reference sequence). Trimming took 4 bases from V and 6 from J; bases not matched to a gene: 3. CDR3 protein: CASSSGTSGPGELFF. As DNA, the CDR3 is TGTGCCAGCAGCTCCGGGACTAGCGGGCCCGGGGAGCTGTTTTTT.

J is TRBJ2-1 and V is TRBV10-2, with 14 bases that match TRBD2. CDR1 and CDR2 (germline): WSHSY, SAAADI. The V and J ends lost 4 bases and 7 bases, in that order; junction bases with no gene match: 3. This CDR3 has 15 amino acids. The CDR3 DNA reads as TGCGCCAGCAGTGGGGGGACTAGCGGGGGAAATGAGCAGTTCTTC. Translation gives CASSGGTSGGNEQFF.

The chain is built from TRBV2 and TRBJ2-2; no clear D gene. Germline V lookup: CDR1 SNHLY, CDR2 FYNNEI. With 7 bases removed from V and 0 bases from J, the gap between germline ends came to 9 bases. The CDR3 extends over 14 amino acids. CDR3 sequence reads: CASIATTNTGELFF. The CDR3 DNA sequence: TGTGCCAGCATTGCAACAACGAACACCGGGGAGCTGTTTTTT.

The gene calls are TRBV11-2 and TRBJ1-3; no definite D call. The length of the CDR3 is 14 residues. Trimming cost V 5 bases and J 7 bases, with 15 bases left between them. Germline V gene sequence: CDR1 SGHAT, CDR2 FQNNGV. The CDR3 region has the DNA TGTGCCAGCAGCGTATCTAGGTCGGGGAACACCATATATTTT. Residues: CASSVSRSGNTIYF.

This sequence joins TRBV28 and TRBJ2-1; 8 nucleotides line up with TRBD2. This CDR3 has 17 residues. Germline assignment: CDR1 MDHEN and CDR2 SYDVKM. The ends lost 5 bases at V and 5 bases at J; junction bases unmatched: 14. The CDR3 bases are TGTGCCAGCAGTCTCTCCCTTCAGGGACTAGAGGACAATGAGCAGTTCTTC. It translates to CASSLSLQGLEDNEQFF.

The rearrangement links TRBV5-4 to TRBJ1-1, with D unresolved. There are 13 residues in the CDR3. Trimming took 3 bases from V and 7 from J, leaving 13 bases between them. The germline V gene has CDR1 SGHNT and CDR2 YYREEE (reference sequence). CDR3 amino acids: CASSSRGMIEAFF. The CDR3 coding sequence is TGTGCCAGCAGCTCGCGGGGAATGATTGAAGCTTTCTTT. Based on the CDR3 plus reference TRBV5-4 and TRBJ1-1, the full variable domain is ETGVTQSPTHLIKTRGQQVTLRCSSQSGHNTVSWYQQALGQGPQFIFQYYREEENGRGNFPPRFSGLQFPNYSSELNVNALELDDSALYLCASSSRGMIEAFFGQGTRLTVV.

The V call is TRBV7-8, the J call TRBJ2-3; a possible D gene is TRBD1 (5 bases). Germline CDR1 SGHVS, CDR2 FQNEAQ. Trimming removed 6 bases from V and 0 bases from J, with 22 bases in between. This CDR3 is built from 18 residues. The CDR3 loop is CASSEQIRAAGSTDTQYF. In nucleotides, the CDR3 is TGTGCCAGCAGTGAGCAGATTAGGGCGGCAGGGAGCACAGATACGCAGTATTTT.

The rearrangement links TRBV18 to TRBJ2-6; 9 nucleotides align to TRBD2. Germline CDR1 and CDR2: KGHSH and LQKENI. This CDR3 contains 15 residues. Losses at the gene ends were 2 bases for V and 7 bases for J; bases not matched to a gene: 3. Written as DNA, the CDR3 is TGTGCCAGCTCACCAAGGACTAGCGACGCCAACGTCCTGACTTTC. Protein: CASSPRTSDANVLTF.

The V call is TRBV11-2, the J call TRBJ1-1; D ambiguous. The germline V and J ends were trimmed by 3 bases and 0 bases, with 5 bases remaining between them. The CDR3 is made up of 13 amino acids. Germline V gene lookup returns CDR1 SGHAT and CDR2 FQNNGV. CDR3 bases: TGTGCCAGCAGCTTCCGTATGAACACTGAAGCTTTCTTT. This encodes CASSFRMNTEAFF.

The rearrangement links TRBV27 to TRBJ1-6; D remains ambiguous. The CDR3 is 15 amino acids. The V gene lost 1 base and the J gene lost 5 bases, with 9 bases spanning the gap. The V gene's germline CDR1 is MNHEY and CDR2 SMNVEV (reference sequence). CDR3 sequence (DNA): TGTGCCAGCAGTTTATGGGCACAAAATAATTCACCCCTCCACTTT. Translating gives CASSLWAQNNSPLHF.

V usage is TRBV7-9 and J usage is TRBJ2-6, with TRBD2 as a possible D gene (5 bases). Germline CDR1 is SEHNR and CDR2 is FQNEAQ (reference sequence). This CDR3 region has 19 residues. V was pared by 2 bases and J by 0 bases, with 17 bases between. DNA for the CDR3: TGTGCCAGCAGCTTACGCAACGGGGAACTCCTCTCTGGGGCCAACGTCCTGACTTTC. It codes for CASSLRNGELLSGANVLTF.

This chain links TRBV3-1 (or the pseudogene TRBV3-2) with TRBJ1-3, with D tentatively TRBD1 (6 bases). Germline CDR1 reads LGHDT; CDR2 reads YNNKEL (reference sequence). Trimming stripped 4 bases from V and 4 bases from J, with 20 bases between. This CDR3 region has 17 residues. CDR3: CASSRDLTGLRGNTIYF. CDR3 DNA sequence: TGTGCCAGCAGCCGGGATCTGACAGGCCTGAGGGGAAACACCATATATTTT.